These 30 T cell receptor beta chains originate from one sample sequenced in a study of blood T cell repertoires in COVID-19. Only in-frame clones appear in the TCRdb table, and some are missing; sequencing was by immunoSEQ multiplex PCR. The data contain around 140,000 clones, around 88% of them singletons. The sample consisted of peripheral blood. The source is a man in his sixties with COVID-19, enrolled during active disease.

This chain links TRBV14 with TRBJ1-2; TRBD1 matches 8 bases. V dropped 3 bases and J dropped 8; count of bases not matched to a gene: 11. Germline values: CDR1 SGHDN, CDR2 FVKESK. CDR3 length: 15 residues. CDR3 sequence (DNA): TGTGCCAGCAGCCAGGGGGGACAGGCCAGGGCCGGCTACACCTTC. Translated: CASSQGGQARAGYTF.

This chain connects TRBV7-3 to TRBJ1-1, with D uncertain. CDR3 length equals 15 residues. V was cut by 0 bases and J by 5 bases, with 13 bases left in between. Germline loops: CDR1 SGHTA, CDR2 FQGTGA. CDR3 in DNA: TGTGCCAGCAGCTTAACTGGCAGCTCGGGGACTGAAGCTTTCTTT. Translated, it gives CASSLTGSSGTEAFF.

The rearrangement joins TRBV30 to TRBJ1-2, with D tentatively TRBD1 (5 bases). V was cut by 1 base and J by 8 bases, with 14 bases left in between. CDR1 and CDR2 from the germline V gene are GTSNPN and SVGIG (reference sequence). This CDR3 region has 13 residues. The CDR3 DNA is TGTGCCTGGAGTGAAGGGTCAGGGCGCGGCTACACCTTC. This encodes CAWSEGSGRGYTF.

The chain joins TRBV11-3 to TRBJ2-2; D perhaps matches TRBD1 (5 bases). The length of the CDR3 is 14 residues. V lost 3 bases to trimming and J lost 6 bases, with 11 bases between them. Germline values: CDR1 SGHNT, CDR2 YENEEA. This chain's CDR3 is CASSLSRVAGELFF. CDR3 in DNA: TGTGCCAGCAGCTTGTCCAGGGTCGCCGGGGAGCTGTTTTTT.

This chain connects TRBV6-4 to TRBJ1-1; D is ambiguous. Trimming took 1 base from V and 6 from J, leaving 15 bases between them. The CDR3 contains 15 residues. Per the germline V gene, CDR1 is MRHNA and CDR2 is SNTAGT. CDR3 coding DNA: TGTGCCAGCAGTGACTACGCAGGAAACGGCGCTGAAGCTTTCTTT. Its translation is CASSDYAGNGAEAFF.

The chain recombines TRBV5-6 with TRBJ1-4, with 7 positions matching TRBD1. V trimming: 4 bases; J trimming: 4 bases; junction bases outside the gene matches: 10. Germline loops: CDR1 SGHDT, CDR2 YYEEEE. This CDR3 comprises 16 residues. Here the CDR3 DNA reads TGTGCCAGCAGCCAAGAACCGGGACAGATTAATGAAAAACTGTTTTTT. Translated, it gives CASSQEPGQINEKLFF.

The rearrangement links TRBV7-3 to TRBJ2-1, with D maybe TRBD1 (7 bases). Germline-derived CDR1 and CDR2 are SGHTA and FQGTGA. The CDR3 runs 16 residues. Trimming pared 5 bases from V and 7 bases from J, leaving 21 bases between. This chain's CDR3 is CASSDLGRGVTNEQFF. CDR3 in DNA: TGTGCCAGCAGCGACCTAGGCAGGGGGGTAACGAATGAGCAGTTCTTC.

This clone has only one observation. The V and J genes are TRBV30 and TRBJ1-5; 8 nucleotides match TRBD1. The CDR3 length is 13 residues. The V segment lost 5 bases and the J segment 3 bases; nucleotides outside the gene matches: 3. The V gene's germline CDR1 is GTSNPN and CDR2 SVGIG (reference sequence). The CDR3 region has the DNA TGTGCCTGGGGGACAGGCCCCAATCAGCCCCAGCATTTT. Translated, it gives CAWGTGPNQPQHF. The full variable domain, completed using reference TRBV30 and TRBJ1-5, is SQTIHQWPATLVQPVGSPLSLECTVEGTSNPNLYWYRQAAGRGLQLLFYSVGIGQISSEVPQNLSASRPQDRQFILSSKKLLLSDSGFYLCAWGTGPNQPQHFGDGTRLSIL.

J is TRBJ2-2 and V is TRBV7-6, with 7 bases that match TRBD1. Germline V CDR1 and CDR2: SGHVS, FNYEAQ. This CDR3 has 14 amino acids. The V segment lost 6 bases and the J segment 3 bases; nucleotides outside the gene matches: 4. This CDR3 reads CASSSQGYTGELFF. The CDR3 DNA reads TGTGCCAGCAGTTCACAGGGGTACACCGGGGAGCTGTTTTTT.

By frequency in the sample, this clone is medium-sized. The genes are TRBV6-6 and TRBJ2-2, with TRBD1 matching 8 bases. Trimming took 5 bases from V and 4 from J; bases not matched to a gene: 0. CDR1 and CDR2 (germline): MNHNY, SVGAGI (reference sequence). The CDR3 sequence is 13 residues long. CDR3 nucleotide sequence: TGTGCCAGCAGTACAGGGGGCACCGGGGAGCTGTTTTTT. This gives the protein CASSTGGTGELFF.

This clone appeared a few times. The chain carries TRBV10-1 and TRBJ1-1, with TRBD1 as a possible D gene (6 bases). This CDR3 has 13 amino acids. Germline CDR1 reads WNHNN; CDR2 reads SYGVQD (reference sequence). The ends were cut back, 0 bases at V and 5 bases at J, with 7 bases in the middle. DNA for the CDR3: TGCGCCAGCAGTGAGTCGGGGGCGACTGAAGCTTTCTTT. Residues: CASSESGATEAFF.

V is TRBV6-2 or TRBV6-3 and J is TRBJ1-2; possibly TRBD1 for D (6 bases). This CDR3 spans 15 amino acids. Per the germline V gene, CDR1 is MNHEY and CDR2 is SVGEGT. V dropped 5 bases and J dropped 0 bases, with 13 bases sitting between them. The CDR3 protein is CASSRHRASNYGYTF. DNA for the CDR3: TGTGCCAGCAGTCGACACAGGGCCTCTAACTATGGCTACACCTTC.

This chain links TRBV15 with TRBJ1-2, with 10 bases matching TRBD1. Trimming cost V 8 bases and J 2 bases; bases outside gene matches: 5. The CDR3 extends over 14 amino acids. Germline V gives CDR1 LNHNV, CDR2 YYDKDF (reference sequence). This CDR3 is CATGRDRGNYGYTF. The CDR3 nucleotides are TGTGCCACCGGCCGGGACAGGGGCAACTATGGCTACACCTTC.

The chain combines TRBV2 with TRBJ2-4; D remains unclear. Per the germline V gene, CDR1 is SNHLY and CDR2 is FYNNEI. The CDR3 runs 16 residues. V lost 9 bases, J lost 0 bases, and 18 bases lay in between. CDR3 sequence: CASEPYRLIAKNIQYF. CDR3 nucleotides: TGTGCCAGTGAGCCCTACAGATTAATAGCCAAAAACATTCAGTACTTC.

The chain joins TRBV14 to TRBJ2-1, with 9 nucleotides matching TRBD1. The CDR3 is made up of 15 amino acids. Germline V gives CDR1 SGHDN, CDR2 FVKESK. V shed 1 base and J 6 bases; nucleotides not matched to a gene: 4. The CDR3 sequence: CASSQVWTGVNEQFF. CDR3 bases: TGTGCCAGCAGCCAAGTTTGGACAGGGGTCAATGAGCAGTTCTTC.

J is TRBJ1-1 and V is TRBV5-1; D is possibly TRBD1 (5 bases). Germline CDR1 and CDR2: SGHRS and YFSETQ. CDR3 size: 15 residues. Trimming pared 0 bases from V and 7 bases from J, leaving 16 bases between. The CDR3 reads CASSLALGGSGEAFF. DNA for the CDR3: TGCGCCAGCAGCTTGGCCTTGGGGGGGTCCGGTGAAGCTTTCTTT.

DNA for the CDR3: TGTGCCAGCAGCCAAGACACTAACACCGGGGAGCTGTTTTTT. Encoded protein: CASSQDTNTGELFF. The chain carries TRBV5-4 and TRBJ2-2; no clear D. Germline CDR1 SGHNT, CDR2 YYREEE (reference sequence). V gave up 4 bases and J gave up 2 bases, with 9 bases separating them. The CDR3 is made up of 14 amino acids.

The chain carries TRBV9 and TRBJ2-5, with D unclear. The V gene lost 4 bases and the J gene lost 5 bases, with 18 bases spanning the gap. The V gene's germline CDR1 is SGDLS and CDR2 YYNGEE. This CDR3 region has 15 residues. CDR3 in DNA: TGTGCCAGCAGCACCCAGACCGGTCTGCGGGAGACCCAGTACTTC. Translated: CASSTQTGLRETQYF.

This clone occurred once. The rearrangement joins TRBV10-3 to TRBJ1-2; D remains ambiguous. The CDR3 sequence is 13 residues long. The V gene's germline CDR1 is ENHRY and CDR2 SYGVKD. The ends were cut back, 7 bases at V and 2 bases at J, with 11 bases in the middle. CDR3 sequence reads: CAINGGQNYGYTF. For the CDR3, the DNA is TGTGCCATCAATGGCGGCCAAAACTATGGCTACACCTTC.

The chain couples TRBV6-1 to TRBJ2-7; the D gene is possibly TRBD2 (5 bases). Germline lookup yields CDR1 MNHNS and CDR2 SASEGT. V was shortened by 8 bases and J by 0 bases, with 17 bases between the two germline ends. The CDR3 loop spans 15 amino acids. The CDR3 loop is CASSRPGKLSYEQYF. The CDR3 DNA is TGTGCCAGCTCTAGACCCGGGAAGCTCTCCTACGAGCAGTACTTC.

CDR3 sequence: CASSLGSATNEKLFF. The CDR3 DNA reads TGTGCCAGCAGTCTCGGGTCGGCAACTAATGAAAAACTGTTTTTT. The gene calls are TRBV7-6 and TRBJ1-4; D ambiguous. Trimming removed 6 bases at V and 0 bases at J, with 11 bases between. CDR3 length equals 15 residues. Germline V gives CDR1 SGHVS, CDR2 FNYEAQ. Together with reference TRBV7-6 and TRBJ1-4, the CDR3 gives the full variable domain: GAGVSQSPRYKVTKRGQDVALRCDPISGHVSLYWYRQALGQGPEFLTYFNYEAQQDKSGLPNDRFSAERPEGSISTLTIQRTEQRDSAMYRCASSLGSATNEKLFFGSGTQLSVL.

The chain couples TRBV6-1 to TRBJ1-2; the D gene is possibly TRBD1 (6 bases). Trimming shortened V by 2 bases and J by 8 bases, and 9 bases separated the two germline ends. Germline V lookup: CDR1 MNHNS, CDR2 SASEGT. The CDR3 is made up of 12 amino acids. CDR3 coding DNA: TGTGCCAGCAGTGAATCAGGGGAAGGCTACACCTTC. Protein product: CASSESGEGYTF.

Here the CDR3 DNA reads TGTGCCAGCAGCACTCGGACAGGGGGACTTGGAAACACCATATATTTT. This sequence encodes CASSTRTGGLGNTIYF. The chain joins TRBV7-9 to TRBJ1-3, with TRBD1 matching over 10 bases. The germline V gene encodes CDR1 SEHNR and CDR2 FQNEAQ (reference sequence). The CDR3 runs to 16 residues. V gave up 5 bases and J gave up 3 bases; unmatched junction bases: 7.

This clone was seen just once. The CDR3 bases are TGTGCCAGCTACACCGGAGGAGAAGCTTTCTTT. This encodes CASYTGGEAFF. V usage is TRBV6-5 and J usage is TRBJ1-1; no clear D gene. The germline gives CDR1 MNHEY, CDR2 SVGAGI. The CDR3 runs 11 residues. V shed 8 bases and J shed 8 bases, with 12 bases lying between them.

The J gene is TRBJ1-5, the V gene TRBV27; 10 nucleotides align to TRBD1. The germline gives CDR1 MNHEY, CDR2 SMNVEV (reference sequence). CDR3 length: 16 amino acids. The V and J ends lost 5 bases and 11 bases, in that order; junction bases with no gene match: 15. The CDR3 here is CASSTPTGGIPGTQHF. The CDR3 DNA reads TGTGCCAGCAGTACTCCGACAGGGGGCATCCCCGGGACCCAGCATTTT.

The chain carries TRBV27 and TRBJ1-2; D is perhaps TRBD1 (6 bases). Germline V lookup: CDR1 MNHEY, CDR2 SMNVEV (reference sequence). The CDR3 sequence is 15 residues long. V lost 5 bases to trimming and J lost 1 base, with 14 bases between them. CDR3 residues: CASSGRGASNYGYTF. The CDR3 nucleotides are TGTGCCAGCAGTGGGAGGGGGGCGAGTAACTATGGCTACACCTTC.

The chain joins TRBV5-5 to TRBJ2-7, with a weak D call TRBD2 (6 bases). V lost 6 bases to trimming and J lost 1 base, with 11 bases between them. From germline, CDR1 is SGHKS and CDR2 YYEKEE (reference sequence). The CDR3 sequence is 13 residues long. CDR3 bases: TGTGCCAGCATTCCGGGACTTTCCTACGAGCAGTACTTC. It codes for CASIPGLSYEQYF.

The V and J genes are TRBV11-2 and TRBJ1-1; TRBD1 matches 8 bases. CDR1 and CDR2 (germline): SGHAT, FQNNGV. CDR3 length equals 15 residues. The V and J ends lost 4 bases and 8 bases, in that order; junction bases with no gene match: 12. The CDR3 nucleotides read TGTGCCAGCAGCTCCCCGGTAAGGGGGACAGGAGAAGCTTTCTTT. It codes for CASSSPVRGTGEAFF.

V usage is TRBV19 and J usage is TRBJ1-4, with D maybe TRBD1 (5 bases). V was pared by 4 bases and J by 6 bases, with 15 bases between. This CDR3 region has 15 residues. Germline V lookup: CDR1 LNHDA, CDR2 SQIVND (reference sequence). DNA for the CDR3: TGTGCCAGTAGTAAGGCCTACGGGGGGGATGAAAAACTGTTTTTT. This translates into CASSKAYGGDEKLFF.

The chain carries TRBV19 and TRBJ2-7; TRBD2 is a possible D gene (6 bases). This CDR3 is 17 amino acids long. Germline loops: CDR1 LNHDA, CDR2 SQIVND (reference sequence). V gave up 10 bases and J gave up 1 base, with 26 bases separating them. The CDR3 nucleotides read TGTGCCACCAGTTCACGGGCCGGGGGACGATCTTCCTACGAGCAGTACTTC. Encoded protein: CATSSRAGGRSSYEQYF. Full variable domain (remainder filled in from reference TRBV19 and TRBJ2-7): DGGITQSPKYLFRKEGQNVTLSCEQNLNHDAMYWYRQDPGQGLRLIYYSQIVNDFQKGDIAEGYSVSREKKESFPLTVTSAQKNPTAFYLCATSSRAGGRSSYEQYFGPGTRLTVT.